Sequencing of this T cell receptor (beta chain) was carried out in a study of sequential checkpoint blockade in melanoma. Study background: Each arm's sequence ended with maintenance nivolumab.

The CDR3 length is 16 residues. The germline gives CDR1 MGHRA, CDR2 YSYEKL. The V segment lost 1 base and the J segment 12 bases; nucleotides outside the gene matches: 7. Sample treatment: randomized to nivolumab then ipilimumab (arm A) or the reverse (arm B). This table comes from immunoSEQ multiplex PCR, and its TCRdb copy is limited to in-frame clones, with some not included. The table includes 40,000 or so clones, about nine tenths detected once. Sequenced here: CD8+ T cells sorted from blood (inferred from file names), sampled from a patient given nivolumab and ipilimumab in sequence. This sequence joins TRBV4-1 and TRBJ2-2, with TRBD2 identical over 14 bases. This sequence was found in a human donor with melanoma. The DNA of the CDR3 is TGCGCCAGCAGCCAAGGGGCGGGACTAGCGGGAGTTCAGCTGTTTTTT. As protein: CASSQGAGLAGVQLFF.